The clone carrying this T cell receptor beta chain appeared a single time. Its antigen is still unknown. This specimen comes from a study of cytomegalovirus exposure and HLA in healthy donors. Sequenced by immunoSEQ multiplex PCR; TCRdb stores in-frame clones only, minus some. In the table there are about 78,000 clones, 96% of which are singletons. This CDR3 has 16 amino acids. Germline V gives CDR1 LGHNA, CDR2 YNFKEQ. V lost 1 base to trimming and J lost 3 bases, with 16 bases between them. The donors were in the approximately 120-subject validation cohort, distinct from the roughly 600-subject first cohort. Study-level results: Most sequenced TCRs were rare (though some public TCRs occurred in many donors). The listing of 150 to 200 TCR beta chains classed them as cytomegalovirus-associated. According to a later analysis, TCR clusters from the first cohort tended to co-occur in the 120 or so validation repertoires.

Sequenced sample: PBMCs. This clonotype was sampled from a man younger than 35 in good health and CMV-seropositive. This chain links TRBV4-2 with TRBJ2-7; no definite D call. Here the CDR3 DNA reads TGTGCCAGCAGCCAAGTCAGTGGTGGCTACTACTACGAGCAGTACTTC. It yields the protein CASSQVSGGYYYEQYF.